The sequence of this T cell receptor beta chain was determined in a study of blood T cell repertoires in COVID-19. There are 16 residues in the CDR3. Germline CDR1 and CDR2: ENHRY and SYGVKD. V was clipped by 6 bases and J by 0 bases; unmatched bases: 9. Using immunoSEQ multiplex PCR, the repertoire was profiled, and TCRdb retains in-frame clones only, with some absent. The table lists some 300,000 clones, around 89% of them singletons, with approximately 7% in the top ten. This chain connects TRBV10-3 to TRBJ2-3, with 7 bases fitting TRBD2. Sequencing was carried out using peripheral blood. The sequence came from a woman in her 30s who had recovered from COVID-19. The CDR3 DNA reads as TGTGCCATCAGGGACCCTCTAGCGGCTAGCACAGATACGCAGTATTTT. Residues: CAIRDPLAASTDTQYF.